This T cell receptor beta chain comes out of a study of T cells in Graves' hyperthyroidism and ophthalmopathy. There are many counts of this clonotype. RNA transcripts gave rise to amplified TCR beta CDR3 regions. HTBI primers were employed in a first-round RT-PCR of the TCR CDR3. MiXCR, applied by TCRdb to the multiplex PCR reads, yields one record per CDR3 protein. This table has a few hundred thousand distinct CDR3 sequences, around 46% appearing once. The receptor comes from a woman aged 18-29 years with Graves' hyperthyroidism. Sequencing was carried out using peripheral blood or thyroid tissue (not recorded which).

The DNA of the CDR3 is TGCGCCAGCAGCCGGAGGGTAGCGGGAGGTGGCACCGGGGAGCTGTTTTTT. It encodes CASSRRVAGGGTGELFF. J is TRBJ2-2 and V is TRBV4-1, with 10 bases lining up with TRBD2. The CDR3 runs 17 residues. Germline CDR1 MGHRA, CDR2 YSYEKL. Trimming cost V 4 bases and J 4 bases; bases outside gene matches: 9.